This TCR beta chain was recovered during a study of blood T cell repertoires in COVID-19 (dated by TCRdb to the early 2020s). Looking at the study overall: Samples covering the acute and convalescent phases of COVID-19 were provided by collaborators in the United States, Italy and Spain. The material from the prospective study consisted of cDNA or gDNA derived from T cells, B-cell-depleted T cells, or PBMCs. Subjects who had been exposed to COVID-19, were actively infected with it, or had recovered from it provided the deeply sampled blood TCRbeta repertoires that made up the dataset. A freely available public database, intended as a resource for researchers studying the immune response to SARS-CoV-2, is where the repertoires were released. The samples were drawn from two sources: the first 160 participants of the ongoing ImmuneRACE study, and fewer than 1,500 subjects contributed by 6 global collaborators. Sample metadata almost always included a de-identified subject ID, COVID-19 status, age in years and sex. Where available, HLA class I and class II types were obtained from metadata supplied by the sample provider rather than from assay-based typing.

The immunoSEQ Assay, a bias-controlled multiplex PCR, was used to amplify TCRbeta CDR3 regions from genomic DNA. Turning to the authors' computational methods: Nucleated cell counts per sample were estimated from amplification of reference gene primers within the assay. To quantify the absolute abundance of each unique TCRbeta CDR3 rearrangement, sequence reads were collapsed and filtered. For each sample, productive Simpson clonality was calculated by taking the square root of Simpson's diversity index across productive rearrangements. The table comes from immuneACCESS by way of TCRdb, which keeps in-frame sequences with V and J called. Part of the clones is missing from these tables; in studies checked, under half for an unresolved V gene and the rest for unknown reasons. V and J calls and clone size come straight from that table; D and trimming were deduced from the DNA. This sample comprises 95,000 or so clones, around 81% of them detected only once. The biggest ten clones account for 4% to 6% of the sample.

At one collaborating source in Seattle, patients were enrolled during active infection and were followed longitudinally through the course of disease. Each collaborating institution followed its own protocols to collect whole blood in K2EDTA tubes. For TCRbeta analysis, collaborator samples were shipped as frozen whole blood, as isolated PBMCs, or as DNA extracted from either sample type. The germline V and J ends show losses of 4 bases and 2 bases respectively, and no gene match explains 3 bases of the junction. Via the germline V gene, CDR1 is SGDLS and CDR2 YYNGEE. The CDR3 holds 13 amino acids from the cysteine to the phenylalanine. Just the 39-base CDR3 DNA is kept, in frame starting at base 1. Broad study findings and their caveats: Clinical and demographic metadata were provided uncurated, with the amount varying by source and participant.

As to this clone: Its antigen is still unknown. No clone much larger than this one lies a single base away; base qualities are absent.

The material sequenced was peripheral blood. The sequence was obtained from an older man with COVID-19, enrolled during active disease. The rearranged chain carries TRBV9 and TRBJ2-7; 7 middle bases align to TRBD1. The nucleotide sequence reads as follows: TGTGCCAGCAGCCCGACAGGGCCCTACGAGCAGTACTTC. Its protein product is CASSPTGPYEQYF.